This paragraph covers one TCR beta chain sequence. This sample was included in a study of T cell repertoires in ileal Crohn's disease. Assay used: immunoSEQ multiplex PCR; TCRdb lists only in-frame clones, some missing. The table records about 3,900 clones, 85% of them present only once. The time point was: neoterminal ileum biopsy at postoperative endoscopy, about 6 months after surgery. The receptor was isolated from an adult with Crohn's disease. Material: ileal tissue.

For the CDR3, the DNA is TGTGCCAGCAGTTTATCTGGGGACACTATAGTCTATGGCTACACCTTC. Its protein product is CASSLSGDTIVYGYTF. The chain couples TRBV27 to TRBJ1-2, with D perhaps TRBD1 (6 bases). Deletions cut 0 bases from V and 4 bases from J, with 15 bases between. The germline CDR1 and CDR2 sequences are MNHEY and SMNVEV (reference sequence). The CDR3 sequence is 16 residues long.